A selection of T cell receptor beta chains follows, all from one sample in a study of CD8 T cells in Susac syndrome. TCRdb itself ran the immunoSEQ multiplex PCR reads through MiXCR, one entry per CDR3 protein. Of about 250,000 distinct CDR3 sequences in the sample, over 85% were seen once. The sample taken for sequencing was CD4+ T cells from PBMCs. These receptors all stem from a human donor with multiple sclerosis. Both conserved end residues are part of each CDR3. The order of the fields is V gene, clone size, CDR3 length, J gene, D gene, CDR3 protein, CDR3 DNA. A D gene is named only where the DNA matches it firmly. Clone size is shown for a subset of rows, as once, few, many or a class of expanded clone.

v_call: TRBV7-8
clone_size: once
cdr3_length: 18
j_call: TRBJ1-4
d_call: NA
cdr3_aa: CASSLRPRGGGTNEKLFF
cdr3_nt: TGTGCCAGCAGCTTAAGGCCCAGGGGAGGAGGAACTAATGAAAAACTGTTTTTT

v_call: TRBV15
clone_size: NA
cdr3_length: 15
j_call: TRBJ1-6
d_call: NA
cdr3_aa: CATSREVKQVSPLHF
cdr3_nt: TGTGCCACCAGCAGAGAGGTGAAGCAGGTATCACCCCTCCACTTT

v_call: TRBV20-1
clone_size: NA
cdr3_length: 13
j_call: TRBJ2-5
d_call: NA
cdr3_aa: CSAWYPYQETQYF
cdr3_nt: TGCAGTGCTTGGTACCCGTACCAAGAGACCCAGTACTTC

v_call: TRBV30
clone_size: NA
cdr3_length: 15
j_call: TRBJ2-5
d_call: NA
cdr3_aa: CAWSGGHPYQETQYF
cdr3_nt: TGTGCCTGGAGTGGGGGACATCCGTACCAAGAGACCCAGTACTTC

v_call: TRBV27
clone_size: once
cdr3_length: 12
j_call: TRBJ1-5
d_call: NA
cdr3_aa: CASSRTNQPQHF
cdr3_nt: TGTGCCAGCAGTCGTACGAATCAGCCCCAGCATTTT

v_call: TRBV7-7
clone_size: NA
cdr3_length: 15
j_call: TRBJ2-1
d_call: TRBD1
cdr3_aa: CASSWGQGRGNEQFF
cdr3_nt: TGTGCCAGCAGCTGGGGACAGGGAAGGGGGAATGAGCAGTTCTTC

v_call: TRBV30
clone_size: NA
cdr3_length: 12
j_call: TRBJ1-5
d_call: NA
cdr3_aa: CAWSMGGQPQHF
cdr3_nt: TGTGCCTGGAGTATGGGTGGGCAGCCCCAGCATTTT

v_call: TRBV4-2
clone_size: NA
cdr3_length: 16
j_call: TRBJ1-3
d_call: NA
cdr3_aa: CASSQGRGRTGNTIYF
cdr3_nt: TGTGCCAGCAGCCAAGGTCGGGGGCGGACTGGAAACACCATATATTTT

v_call: TRBV5-1
clone_size: NA
cdr3_length: 14
j_call: TRBJ2-5
d_call: TRBD1
cdr3_aa: CASSHRDRGETQYF
cdr3_nt: TGCGCCAGCAGCCACCGGGACAGGGGAGAGACCCAGTACTTC

v_call: TRBV9
clone_size: NA
cdr3_length: 16
j_call: TRBJ1-2
d_call: NA
cdr3_aa: CASSGDLRVDSYGYTF
cdr3_nt: TGTGCCAGCAGCGGCGACCTAAGGGTGGATAGCTATGGCTACACCTTC

v_call: TRBV4-1
clone_size: NA
cdr3_length: 15
j_call: TRBJ2-3
d_call: TRBD2
cdr3_aa: CASSQDLRGAGTQYF
cdr3_nt: TGCGCCAGCAGCCAAGATTTGCGGGGGGCGGGGACGCAGTATTTT

v_call: TRBV7-7
clone_size: once
cdr3_length: 12
j_call: TRBJ2-1
d_call: NA
cdr3_aa: CASSNIPGEQFF
cdr3_nt: TGTGCTAGCAGCAACATCCCGGGAGAGCAGTTCTTC

v_call: TRBV6-5
clone_size: NA
cdr3_length: 18
j_call: TRBJ2-3
d_call: NA
cdr3_aa: CASSYSKTQGLGTDTQYF
cdr3_nt: TGTGCCAGCAGTTACTCGAAAACCCAGGGCTTGGGCACAGATACGCAGTATTTT

v_call: TRBV12-3/TRBV12-4
clone_size: once
cdr3_length: 16
j_call: TRBJ1-5
d_call: TRBD1
cdr3_aa: CASRATGGYSNQPQHF
cdr3_nt: TGTGCCAGCAGGGCGACAGGGGGATATAGCAATCAGCCCCAGCATTTT

v_call: TRBV18
clone_size: NA
cdr3_length: 14
j_call: TRBJ2-1
d_call: NA
cdr3_aa: CASSPPPRGDEQFF
cdr3_nt: TGTGCCAGCTCACCACCCCCCAGAGGCGATGAGCAGTTCTTC

v_call: TRBV4-1
clone_size: once
cdr3_length: 15
j_call: TRBJ1-5
d_call: NA
cdr3_aa: CASSHRAVTNQPQHF
cdr3_nt: TGCGCCAGCAGCCACCGAGCAGTTACCAATCAGCCCCAGCATTTT